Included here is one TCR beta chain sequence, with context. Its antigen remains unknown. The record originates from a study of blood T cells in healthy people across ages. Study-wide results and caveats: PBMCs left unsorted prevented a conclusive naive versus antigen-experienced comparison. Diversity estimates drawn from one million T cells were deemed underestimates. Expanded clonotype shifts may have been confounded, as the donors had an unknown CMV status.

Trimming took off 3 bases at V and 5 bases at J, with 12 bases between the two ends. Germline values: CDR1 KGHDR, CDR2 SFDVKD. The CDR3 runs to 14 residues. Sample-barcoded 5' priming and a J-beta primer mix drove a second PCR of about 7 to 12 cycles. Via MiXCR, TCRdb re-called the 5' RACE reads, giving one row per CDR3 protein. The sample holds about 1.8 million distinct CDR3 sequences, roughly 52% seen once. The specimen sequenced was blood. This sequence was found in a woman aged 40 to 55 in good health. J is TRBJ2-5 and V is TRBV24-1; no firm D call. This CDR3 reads CATSDPGRVETQYF. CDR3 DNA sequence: TGTGCCACCAGTGATCCGGGTCGTGTGGAGACCCAGTACTTC.